This passage covers 17 T cell receptor beta chains from one sample sequenced in a study of blood T cell repertoires in COVID-19. The repertoire was sequenced with immunoSEQ multiplex PCR; TCRdb's copy has only in-frame clones and lacks some. This sample carries 250,000 to 350,000 clones, 80% to 90% of them seen once, and the ten largest clones take roughly 7.1%. Specimen: peripheral blood. These receptors were collected from a woman between 50 and 59 years old who had recovered from COVID-19.

The V gene is TRBV19, the J gene TRBJ1-3; perhaps TRBD1 as D (5 bases). The CDR3 consists of 15 residues. With 5 bases removed from V and 2 bases from J, the gap between germline ends came to 13 bases. In germline, CDR1 is LNHDA, CDR2 SQIVND (reference sequence). Here the CDR3 DNA reads TGTGCCAGTAGTGCGACAGCCGAACCTGGAAACACCATATATTTT. Translating it yields CASSATAEPGNTIYF.

The table lists this clone with a few counts. The gene calls are TRBV7-2 and TRBJ2-7; 9 bases line up with TRBD2. The CDR3 runs 17 residues. V lost 0 bases, J lost 6 bases, and 12 bases stayed unmatched. Per the germline V gene, CDR1 is SGHTA and CDR2 is FQGNSA. The CDR3 region is CASSLAAAGGPLGEQYF. The CDR3 DNA sequence: TGTGCCAGCAGCTTAGCGGCCGCGGGAGGGCCCCTGGGCGAGCAGTACTTC. The full variable domain, with the rest looked up from reference TRBV7-2 and TRBJ2-7, is GAGVSQSPSNKVTEKGKDVELRCDPISGHTALYWYRQSLGQGLEFLIYFQGNSAPDKSGLPSDRFSAERTGGSVSTLTIQRTQQEDSAVYLCASSLAAAGGPLGEQYFGPGTRLTVT.

The V and J genes are TRBV10-3 and TRBJ2-5; 7 bases align to TRBD1. The trim removed 6 bases at V and 4 bases at J, leaving 11 bases unmatched. The CDR3 covers 15 residues. The germline CDR1 and CDR2 sequences are ENHRY and SYGVKD. The CDR3 loop reads CAISPKQDRVETQYF. The CDR3 DNA is TGTGCCATCAGCCCCAAACAAGACAGGGTAGAGACCCAGTACTTC.

V is TRBV10-3 and J is TRBJ1-6; D remains unclear. The CDR3 is made up of 15 amino acids. Trimming took 0 bases from V and 7 from J, leaving 10 bases between them. CDR1 and CDR2 (germline): ENHRY, SYGVKD. The DNA for the CDR3 is TGTGCCATCAGTGAGTCTTTCGGAGGAAATTCACCCCTCCACTTT. Translated, it gives CAISESFGGNSPLHF.

The CDR3 DNA reads as TGTGCCAGTAGTATAACGAGACAGGAGCTAAACTATGGCTACACCTTC. Its protein product is CASSITRQELNYGYTF. V and J are TRBV19 and TRBJ1-2; a possible D gene is TRBD1 (6 bases). The CDR3 runs to 16 residues. V lost 2 bases to trimming and J lost 2 bases, with 15 bases between them. Germline lookup yields CDR1 LNHDA and CDR2 SQIVND (reference sequence).

Turning to this clone: The sample carries other DNA sequences with the same CDR3. The chain links TRBV15 to TRBJ2-7; D perhaps matches TRBD1 (5 bases). There are 14 residues in the CDR3. V lost 1 base and J 0 bases, leaving 7 bases between the germline ends. Germline CDR1 reads LNHNV; CDR2 reads YYDKDF (reference sequence). The CDR3 sequence is CATSRGDSSYEQYF. The CDR3 DNA reads TGTGCCACCAGCAGAGGTGACAGCTCCTACGAGCAGTACTTC. The complete variable domain, with remaining parts taken from reference TRBV15 and TRBJ2-7, reads DAMVIQNPRYQVTQFGKPVTLSCSQTLNHNVMYWYQQKSSQAPKLLFHYYDKDFNNEADTPDNFQSRRPNTSFCFLDIRSPGLGDTAMYLCATSRGDSSYEQYFGPGTRLTVT.

The chain is built from TRBV28 and TRBJ2-5; D might be TRBD2 (7 bases). This CDR3 is 14 amino acids long. Looked up from germline, CDR1 is MDHEN and CDR2 is SYDVKM. The V gene lost 7 bases and the J gene lost 2 bases, with 14 bases spanning the gap. The CDR3 region is CASIRGAAQETQYF. CDR3 bases: TGTGCCAGCATCCGGGGGGCTGCTCAAGAGACCCAGTACTTC.

This clone was observed a single time. V gene TRBV6-2 or TRBV6-3 combines with J gene TRBJ2-7; D unclear. Trimming stripped 6 bases from V and 7 bases from J, with 13 bases between. Germline V gives CDR1 MNHEY, CDR2 SVGEGT. The CDR3 totals 12 residues. The CDR3 nucleotides are TGTGCCAGCAGCCGGAGTTTAGGTGAGCAGTACTTC. Protein: CASSRSLGEQYF.

This clone was detected only a few times. The chain uses TRBV12-3 or TRBV12-4 and TRBJ1-1; a weak D match, TRBD1 (5 bases). The CDR3 has 10 residues. Trimming removed 8 bases at V and 10 bases at J, with 11 bases between. This CDR3 reads CASAGRGAFF. CDR3 sequence (DNA): TGTGCCAGCGCAGGGCGAGGAGCTTTCTTT.

The chain joins TRBV5-5 to TRBJ2-1, with D possibly matching TRBD1 (6 bases). The ends were cut back, 4 bases at V and 2 bases at J, with 13 bases in the middle. Germline V gives CDR1 SGHKS, CDR2 YYEKEE (reference sequence). The CDR3 covers 15 residues. CDR3 nucleotides: TGTGCCAGCAGCCCTACAGGGACACCCTACAATGAGCAGTTCTTC. This codes for CASSPTGTPYNEQFF.

The V call is TRBV7-9, the J call TRBJ1-3, with D uncertain. Germline CDR1 is SEHNR and CDR2 is FQNEAQ (reference sequence). V was clipped by 1 base and J by 4 bases, with 14 bases between them. The CDR3 has 16 residues. The CDR3 region is CASSLGEGTAGNTIYF. The CDR3 DNA follows: TGTGCCAGCAGCTTAGGGGAGGGAACAGCGGGAAACACCATATATTTT.

This chain joins TRBV10-3 and TRBJ1-1; no reliable D call. This CDR3 contains 11 residues. Germline assignment: CDR1 ENHRY and CDR2 SYGVKD. The V end lost 10 bases, the J end lost 0 bases, and 6 bases lay between the germline ends. The CDR3 protein is CATSVNTEAFF. CDR3 DNA sequence: TGTGCCACCTCCGTGAACACTGAAGCTTTCTTT.

Notes on this clone: Additional DNA sequences in this sample encode the identical CDR3. The rearrangement links TRBV28 to TRBJ1-1; tentative D call: TRBD1 (5 bases). The CDR3 has 14 amino acids. V was shortened by 1 base and J by 4 bases, with 10 bases between the two germline ends. CDR1 and CDR2 (germline): MDHEN, SYDVKM. CDR3 bases: TGTGCCAGCAGTTTATCAGACAGTGGCACTGAAGCTTTCTTT. It codes for CASSLSDSGTEAFF.

This clone was recorded once. This chain joins TRBV30 and TRBJ1-2, with D unresolved. The V gene lost 2 bases and the J gene lost 4 bases, with 17 bases spanning the gap. The CDR3 is 15 residues long. Germline V lookup: CDR1 GTSNPN, CDR2 SVGIG (reference sequence). This CDR3 reads CAWSHLGWAPYGYTF. DNA for the CDR3: TGTGCCTGGAGTCACCTTGGGTGGGCCCCCTATGGCTACACCTTC.

The V gene is TRBV29-1, the J gene TRBJ1-4; the D is unclear. V lost 0 bases and J 7 bases, leaving 12 bases between the germline ends. Per germline, CDR1 SQVTM and CDR2 ANQGSEA. The CDR3 sequence is 14 residues long. CDR3 nucleotide sequence: TGCAGCGTTGAAGATCAGTCAGGTAGTGAAAAACTGTTTTTT. Translating it yields CSVEDQSGSEKLFF.

This clone was seen a handful of times. The chain couples TRBV10-3 to TRBJ2-5, with no clear D. CDR1 and CDR2 (germline): ENHRY, SYGVKD. The length of the CDR3 is 13 residues. The V end lost 3 bases, the J end lost 3 bases, and 8 bases lay between the germline ends. The CDR3 DNA is TGTGCCATCAGTGACAGTCCTGAAGAGACCCAGTACTTC. This gives the protein CAISDSPEETQYF.

For the CDR3, the DNA is TGTGCCAGCAGCTTATCAGGGAATCAGCCCCAGCATTTT. Translating it yields CASSLSGNQPQHF. The V call is TRBV7-6, the J call TRBJ1-5; TRBD1 is a possible D gene (5 bases). Germline V gives CDR1 SGHVS, CDR2 FNYEAQ. V gave up 2 bases and J gave up 4 bases, with 6 bases separating them. The CDR3 has 13 amino acids.